This TCR beta chain was found in a study of CD8+ T cells in alopecia areata. Extracted from the samples, RNA was reverse transcribed into cDNA to serve as the sequencing template. TCRdb's table, derived via immunoSEQ multiplex PCR, lists solely in-frame clones and lacks some. There are fewer than 150,000 clones in the sample; approximately 52% occur only once, and 25% to 30% lies in the top ten. Notes on the study in general: A large proportion of expanded lesional clones were detected persisting in scalp and blood during tofacitinib.

CDR1 is LNHDA, CDR2 SQIVND, per germline (reference sequence). Between the trimmed V and J ends, which lost 8 bases and 6 bases, there was a span of 11 bases. The CDR3 spans 12 residues. Turning to this clone: Its antigen is unknown.

The treatment is: oral pan-JAK inhibitor, 5-10 mg twice daily. The sequenced sample was CD8+ T cells sorted from blood, obtained at week 4, from a patient treated with tofacitinib. This receptor was obtained from a human donor with alopecia areata. V is TRBV19 and J is TRBJ2-4; a possible D gene is TRBD1 (5 bases). The CDR3 DNA is TGTGCCAGTTGGGGCCCTGGAAACATTCAGTACTTC. It codes for CASWGPGNIQYF. Using reference TRBV19 and TRBJ2-4 for the parts outside the CDR3, the full variable domain is DGGITQSPKYLFRKEGQNVTLSCEQNLNHDAMYWYRQDPGQGLRLIYYSQIVNDFQKGDIAEGYSVSREKKESFPLTVTSAQKNPTAFYLCASWGPGNIQYFGAGTRLSVL.